The next 7 T cell receptor beta chains were all read from a single sample in a study of T-cell reconstitution after alpha-beta-depleted transplantation in children. As it was prepared, the TCRbeta library received unique molecular identifiers. One entry per CDR3 protein results from TCRdb running MiXCR on the PCR reads. The sample lists a few hundred thousand distinct CDR3 sequences; approximately 9.8% were seen once. Sequenced material: PBMCs from the stem cell graft donor, taken from the stem cell graft. Every receptor here comes from a human donor who donated a stem cell graft to a child with SCID.

The sample holds many counts of this clonotype. This may be a read error, as it is one base from a much larger clone. The chain couples TRBV5-1 to TRBJ1-1; D gene ambiguous. Per the germline V gene, CDR1 is SGHRS and CDR2 is YFSETQ. This CDR3 comprises 13 residues. V lost 0 bases and J lost 1, with 4 bases in between. CDR3: CASSLATNTEAFF. The CDR3 nucleotides are TGCGCCAGCAGCTTGGCCACGAACACTGAAGCTTTCTTT.

Many counts were recorded for this clonotype. The chain carries TRBV20-1 and TRBJ2-5; D is unclear. In germline, CDR1 is DFQATT, CDR2 SNEGSKA (reference sequence). V was trimmed by 2 bases and J by 4 bases, leaving 8 bases between them. The length of the CDR3 is 12 residues. CDR3 amino acids: CSARWAPETQYF. DNA for the CDR3: TGCAGTGCTAGATGGGCCCCAGAGACCCAGTACTTC.

This clonotype was seen ten or more times. V gene TRBV20-1 combines with J gene TRBJ1-1, with 10 bases aligning to TRBD1. V shed 4 bases and J 7 bases; nucleotides not matched to a gene: 12. Germline V gene sequence: CDR1 DFQATT, CDR2 SNEGSKA (reference sequence). This CDR3 contains 15 residues. The CDR3 DNA is TGCAGTGCTATCGCGACAGGGGGCGATCGCCGTGAAGCTTTCTTT. Protein product: CSAIATGGDRREAFF.

In this sample, this clonotype turned up many times. V and J are TRBV12-3 or TRBV12-4 and TRBJ1-6; 7 bases are a match to TRBD1. CDR3 size: 15 residues. V lost 7 bases and J lost 7; bases outside the gene matches: 10. The CDR3 sequence: CASTPGGQSNSPLHF. The CDR3 DNA sequence: TGTGCCAGCACTCCCGGGGGACAGTCGAATTCACCCCTCCACTTT.

This clonotype was seen at least ten times. The chain recombines TRBV7-2 with TRBJ2-5, with unresolved D. This CDR3 spans 13 amino acids. The ends were cut back, 5 bases at V and 1 base at J, with 8 bases in the middle. CDR1 is SGHTA, CDR2 FQGNSA, per germline. The CDR3 nucleotides read TGTGCCAGCAGCCCCCAACCCCAAGAGACCCAGTACTTC. It yields the protein CASSPQPQETQYF.

This clonotype was picked up many times. The genes are TRBV11-2 and TRBJ1-3; 10 bases align to TRBD1. CDR1 is SGHAT and CDR2 is FQNNGV in the germline V gene. With 6 bases clipped from V and 4 bases from J, the junction kept 15 bases outside the gene matches. This CDR3 is built from 18 residues. The CDR3 sequence: CASSSWGGQGTLGNTIYF. The CDR3 DNA follows: TGTGCCAGCAGTTCTTGGGGGGGACAGGGGACGCTCGGAAACACCATATATTTT.

This clonotype was observed at least ten times. The V gene is TRBV28, the J gene TRBJ2-6; perhaps TRBD1 as D (6 bases). Germline V gene lookup returns CDR1 MDHEN and CDR2 SYDVKM. The CDR3 has 20 residues. Between the trimmed V and J ends, which lost 1 base and 0 bases, there was a span of 19 bases. The CDR3 DNA reads TGTGCCAGCAGTTTATATTATGGGGACACTCCCACCTCTGGGGCCAACGTCCTGACTTTC. Its protein is CASSLYYGDTPTSGANVLTF.